The rows below give T cell receptor beta chains drawn from one sample of a study of T cells of healthy individuals. TCRdb passed the 5' RACE reads through MiXCR, listing each CDR3 protein once. This table holds about 53,000 distinct CDR3 sequences, approximately 15% found once. The receptors were sampled from a human donor in good health. CDR3s include the opening cysteine and the closing phenylalanine or tryptophan. A D gene is named only where the DNA matches it firmly. Some rows have no size entry. The others give once, few or many, or a class for an expanded clone.

J | size | D | V | CDR3 | DNA
TRBJ2-3 | few | NA | TRBV9 | CASSAGLGGDTQYF | TGTGCCAGCAGCGCCGGACTGGGGGGAGATACGCAGTATTTT
TRBJ2-1 | many | TRBD2 | TRBV3-1 | CASSPTPSGGYNEQFF | TGTGCCAGCAGCCCGACTCCTAGCGGGGGTTACAATGAGCAGTTCTTC
TRBJ1-6 | NA | NA | TRBV4-1 | CASSQEWGRDNSPLHF | TGCGCCAGCAGCCAAGAATGGGGACGGGATAATTCACCCCTCCACTTT
TRBJ1-5 | few | NA | TRBV11-2 | CASSLAYDSNQPQHF | TGTGCCAGCAGCTTAGCGTATGATAGCAATCAGCCCCAGCATTTT
TRBJ2-3 | few | TRBD2 | TRBV7-2 | CASSLNAGGARDTQYF | TGTGCCAGCAGCTTAAATGCCGGGGGGGCTAGAGATACGCAGTATTTT
TRBJ2-7 | many | TRBD2 | TRBV4-3 | CASSQDTSGHYEQYF | TGCGCCAGCAGCCAAGATACTAGCGGACACTACGAGCAGTACTTC
TRBJ1-2 | many | NA | TRBV12-3/TRBV12-4 | CASSLSGCGYTF | TGTGCCAGCAGTTTATCGGGGTGTGGCTACACCTTC
TRBJ1-5 | many | NA | TRBV4-1 | CASSFRWTRDNQPQHF | TGCGCCAGCAGCTTTAGATGGACGCGGGACAATCAGCCCCAGCATTTT
TRBJ2-3 | few | TRBD2 | TRBV9 | CASRPAGGPTDTQYF | TGTGCCAGCAGACCGGCGGGAGGGCCGACAGATACGCAGTATTTT
TRBJ1-2 | many | NA | TRBV29-1 | CSVVGTDGYTF | TGCAGCGTTGTGGGGACTGATGGCTACACCTTC
TRBJ1-6 | many | NA | TRBV12-5 | CASGLGQELSPLHF | TGTGCTAGTGGTTTGGGACAGGAGCTTTCACCCCTCCACTTT
TRBJ1-2 | NA | NA | TRBV25-1 | CASSEIYREEGYTF | TGTGCCAGCAGTGAAATCTACAGGGAGGAAGGCTACACCTTC
TRBJ1-3 | many | NA | TRBV7-9 | CASAESSGNTIYF | TGTGCCAGTGCAGAGTCCTCTGGAAACACCATATATTTT
TRBJ1-4 | few | NA | TRBV6-6 | CASGDRSNEKLFF | TGTGCCAGCGGCGACAGAAGTAATGAAAAACTGTTTTTT
TRBJ2-2 | few | NA | TRBV2 | CASSTLGGGRNTGELFF | TGTGCCAGCAGTACCCTGGGGGGAGGCCGGAACACCGGGGAGCTGTTTTTT
TRBJ1-2 | few | NA | TRBV20-1 | CSARDSEGGYGYTF | TGCAGTGCTAGAGATTCGGAGGGGGGATATGGCTACACCTTC
TRBJ1-1 | NA | NA | TRBV12-3/TRBV12-4 | CASSLGGGTEAFF | TGTGCCAGCAGTTTAGGCGGGGGCACTGAAGCTTTCTTT
TRBJ1-5 | many | NA | TRBV4-1 | CASSQVVADQPQHF | TGCGCCAGCAGCCAAGTTGTAGCAGATCAGCCCCAGCATTTT
TRBJ2-5 | NA | NA | TRBV2 | CATQRAAMEKTQYF | TGTGCCACCCAGCGAGCGGCGATGGAGAAGACCCAGTACTTC
TRBJ2-3 | many | NA | TRBV7-2 | CASSLGAGARPDTQYF | TGTGCCAGCAGCTTAGGGGCGGGGGCACGGCCAGATACGCAGTATTTT
TRBJ2-7 | few | NA | TRBV2 | CASSETVYEQYF | TGTGCCAGCAGTGAGACAGTCTACGAGCAGTACTTC
TRBJ2-3 | few | NA | TRBV24-1 | CATSDASYQVVGEDTQYF | TGTGCCACCAGTGACGCCAGCTATCAGGTGGTGGGGGAAGATACGCAGTATTTT
TRBJ1-1 | NA | NA | TRBV6-1 | CASSEIRFLNTEAFF | TGTGCCAGCAGTGAGATCAGATTCTTGAACACTGAAGCTTTCTTT
TRBJ2-1 | many | NA | TRBV7-2 | CASSPPIPEQFF | TGTGCCAGCAGCCCCCCAATACCCGAGCAGTTCTTC
TRBJ1-5 | medium-sized | NA | TRBV9 | CASSVDGANQPQHF | TGTGCCAGCAGCGTAGATGGGGCCAATCAGCCCCAGCATTTT
TRBJ1-4 | many | NA | TRBV6-5 | CASRDGNLEKLFF | TGTGCCAGCAGGGATGGGAACCTCGAAAAACTGTTTTTT